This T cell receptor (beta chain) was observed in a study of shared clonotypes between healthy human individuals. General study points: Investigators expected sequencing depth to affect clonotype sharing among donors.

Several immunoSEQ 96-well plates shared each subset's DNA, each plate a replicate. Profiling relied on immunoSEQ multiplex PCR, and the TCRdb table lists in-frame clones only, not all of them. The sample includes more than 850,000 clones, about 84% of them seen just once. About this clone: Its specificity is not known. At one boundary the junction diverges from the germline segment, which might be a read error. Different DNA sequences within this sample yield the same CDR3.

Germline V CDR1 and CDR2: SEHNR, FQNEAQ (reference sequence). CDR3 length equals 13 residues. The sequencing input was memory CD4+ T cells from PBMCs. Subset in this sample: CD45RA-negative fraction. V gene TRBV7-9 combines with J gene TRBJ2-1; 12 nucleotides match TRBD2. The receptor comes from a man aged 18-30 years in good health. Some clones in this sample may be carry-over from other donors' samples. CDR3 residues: CASSLAGGYEQFF. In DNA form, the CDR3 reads TGTGCCAGCAGCCTAGCGGGAGGGTACGAGCAGTTCTTC.